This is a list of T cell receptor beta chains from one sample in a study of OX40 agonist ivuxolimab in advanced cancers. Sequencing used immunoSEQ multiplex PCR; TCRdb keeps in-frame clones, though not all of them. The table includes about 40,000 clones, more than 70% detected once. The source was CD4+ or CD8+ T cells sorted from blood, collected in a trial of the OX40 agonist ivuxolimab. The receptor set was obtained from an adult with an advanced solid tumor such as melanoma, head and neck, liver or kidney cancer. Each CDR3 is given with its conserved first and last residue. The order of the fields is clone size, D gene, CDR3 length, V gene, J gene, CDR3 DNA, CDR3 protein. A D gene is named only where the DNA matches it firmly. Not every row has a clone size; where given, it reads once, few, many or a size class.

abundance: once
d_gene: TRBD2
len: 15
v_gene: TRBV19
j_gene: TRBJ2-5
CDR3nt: TGTGCCAGTAGTTTCCGCGGGAGGTTCCAAGAGACCCAGTACTTC
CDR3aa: CASSFRGRFQETQYF

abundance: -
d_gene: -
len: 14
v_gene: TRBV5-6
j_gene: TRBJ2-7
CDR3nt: TGTGCCAGCAGTTTGGGACGGCGTACCTACGAGCAGTACTTC
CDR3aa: CASSLGRRTYEQYF

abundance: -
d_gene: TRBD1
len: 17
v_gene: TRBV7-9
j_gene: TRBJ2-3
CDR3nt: TGTGCCAGCAGCTTAGCGCATGGAGGACAGGGGATAGATACGCAGTATTTT
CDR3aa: CASSLAHGGQGIDTQYF

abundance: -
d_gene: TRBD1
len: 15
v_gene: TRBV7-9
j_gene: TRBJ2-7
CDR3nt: TGTGCCAGCAGCTCCACCGGGACAGGGTTCTACGAGCAGTACTTC
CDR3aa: CASSSTGTGFYEQYF

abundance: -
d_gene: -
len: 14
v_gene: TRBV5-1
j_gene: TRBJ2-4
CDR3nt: TGCGCCAGCAGCCCTCTTGCGGCCAAAAACATTCAGTACTTC
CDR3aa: CASSPLAAKNIQYF

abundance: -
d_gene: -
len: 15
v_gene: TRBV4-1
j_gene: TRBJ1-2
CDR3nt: TGCGCCAGCAGCCACCAACGACAGACTAACTATGGCTACACCTTC
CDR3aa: CASSHQRQTNYGYTF

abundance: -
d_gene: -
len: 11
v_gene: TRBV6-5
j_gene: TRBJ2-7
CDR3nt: TGTGCCAGCACCGATGGAAGCGAGCAGTACTTC
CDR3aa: CASTDGSEQYF

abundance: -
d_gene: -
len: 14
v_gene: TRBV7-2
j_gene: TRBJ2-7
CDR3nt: TGTGCCAGCACCCATAACGGGGGTGCCTACGAGCAGTACTTC
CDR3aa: CASTHNGGAYEQYF

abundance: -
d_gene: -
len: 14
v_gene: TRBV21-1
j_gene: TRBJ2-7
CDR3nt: TGTGCCAGCAGCAGAGAACAGGGTTCCTACGAGCAGTACTTC
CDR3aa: CASSREQGSYEQYF

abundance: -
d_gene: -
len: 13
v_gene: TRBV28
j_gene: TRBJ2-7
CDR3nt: TGTGCCAGCAGGCTAACTGGGACCTACGAGCAGTACTTC
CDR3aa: CASRLTGTYEQYF

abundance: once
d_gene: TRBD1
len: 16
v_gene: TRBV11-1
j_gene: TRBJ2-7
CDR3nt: TGTGCCAGCAGCCCACAGATGGGACAGGGATCCTACGAGCAGTACTTC
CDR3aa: CASSPQMGQGSYEQYF

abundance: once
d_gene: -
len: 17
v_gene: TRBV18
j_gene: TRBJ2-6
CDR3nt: TGTGCCAGCTCACCGCGGGACGCCAACCCGGGGGCCAACGTCCTGACTTTC
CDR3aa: CASSPRDANPGANVLTF

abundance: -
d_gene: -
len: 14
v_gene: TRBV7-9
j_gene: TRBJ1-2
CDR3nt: TGTGCCAGCGCTACGAAGCGGTCCCTACGTGGCTACACCTTC
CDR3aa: CASATKRSLRGYTF

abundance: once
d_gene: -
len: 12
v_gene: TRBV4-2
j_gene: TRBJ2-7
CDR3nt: TGTGCCAGCAGCCAAGGAATTAACGAGCAGTACTTC
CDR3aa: CASSQGINEQYF

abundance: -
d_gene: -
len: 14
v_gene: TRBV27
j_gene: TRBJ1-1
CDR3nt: TGTGCCAGCAGTTCCCCGAGGGAGAACACTGAAGCTTTCTTT
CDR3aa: CASSSPRENTEAFF

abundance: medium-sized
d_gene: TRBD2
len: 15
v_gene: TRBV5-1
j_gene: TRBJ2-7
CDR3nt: TGCGCCAGCAGGGAGGGACTAGTTTCCGCCTACGAGCAGTACTTC
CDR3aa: CASREGLVSAYEQYF

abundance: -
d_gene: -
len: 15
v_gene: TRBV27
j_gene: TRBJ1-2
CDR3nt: TGTGCCAGCAGTTTGCACAGACCTCCTAACTATGGCTACACCTTC
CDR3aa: CASSLHRPPNYGYTF

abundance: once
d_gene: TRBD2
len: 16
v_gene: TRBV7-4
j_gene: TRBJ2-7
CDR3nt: TGTGCCAGCAGCTTAGAGCCTAGCGGGAAGGTCTGCGAGCAGTACTTC
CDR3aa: CASSLEPSGKVCEQYF

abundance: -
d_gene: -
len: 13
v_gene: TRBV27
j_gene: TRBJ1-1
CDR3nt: TGTGCCAGCAGTTTTGTCCCGTTGTCTGAAGCTTTCTTT
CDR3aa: CASSFVPLSEAFF

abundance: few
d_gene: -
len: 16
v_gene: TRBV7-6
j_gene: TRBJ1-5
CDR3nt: TGTGCCAGCAGCTTAGGAGGGTTGGGGGCCAATCAGCCCCAGCATTTT
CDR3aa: CASSLGGLGANQPQHF

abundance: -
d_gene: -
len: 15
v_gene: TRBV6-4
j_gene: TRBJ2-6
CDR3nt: TGTGCCAGCAGTGAGAGGGGAACTGGGGCCAACGTCCTGACTTTC
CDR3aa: CASSERGTGANVLTF

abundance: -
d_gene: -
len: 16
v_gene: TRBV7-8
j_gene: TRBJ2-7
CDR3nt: TGTGCCAGCAGCCCGAAGACGGAGATAAGCTCCTACGAGCAGTACTTC
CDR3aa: CASSPKTEISSYEQYF

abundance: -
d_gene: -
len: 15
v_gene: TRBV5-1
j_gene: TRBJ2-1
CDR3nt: TGCGCCAGCAGCTTGGGGGTGAATACCTACAATGAGCAGTTCTTC
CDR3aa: CASSLGVNTYNEQFF

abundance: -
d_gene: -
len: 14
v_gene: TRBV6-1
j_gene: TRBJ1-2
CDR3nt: TGTGCCAGCAGTGAAGCCCGTATAGGACGGCCTCATACCTTC
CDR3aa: CASSEARIGRPHTF

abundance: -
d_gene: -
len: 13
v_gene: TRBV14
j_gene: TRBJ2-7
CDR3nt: TGTGCCAGCAGCCCTCAGGTACCCTACGAGCAGTACTTC
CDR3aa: CASSPQVPYEQYF

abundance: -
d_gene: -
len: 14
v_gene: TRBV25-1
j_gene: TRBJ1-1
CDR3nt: TGTGCCAGGGCGGTCGGACATGAAGGCACTGAAGCTTTCTTT
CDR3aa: CARAVGHEGTEAFF

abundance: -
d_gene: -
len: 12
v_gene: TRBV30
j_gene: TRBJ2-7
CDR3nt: TGTGCCTGGAGTTCCCCTCCGCGCGAGCAGTACTTC
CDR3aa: CAWSSPPREQYF

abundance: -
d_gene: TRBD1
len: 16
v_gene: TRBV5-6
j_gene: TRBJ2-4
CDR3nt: TGTGCCAGCAGCGTTGAAGGGGGCCTGGCCAAAAACATTCAGTACTTC
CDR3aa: CASSVEGGLAKNIQYF

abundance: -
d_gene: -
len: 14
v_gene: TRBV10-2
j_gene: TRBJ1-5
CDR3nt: TGCGCCAGCAGTGAGATGTATGGCAATCAGCCCCAGCATTTT
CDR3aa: CASSEMYGNQPQHF

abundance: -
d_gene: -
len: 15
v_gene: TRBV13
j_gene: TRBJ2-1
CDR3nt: TGTGCCAGCAGCTTAGGACTAGGTGGGTTCAGTGAGCAGTTCTTC
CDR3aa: CASSLGLGGFSEQFF

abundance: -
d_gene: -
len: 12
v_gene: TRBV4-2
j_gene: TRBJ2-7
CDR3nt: TGTGCCAGCAGCGACCTTGGAGACGAGCAGTACTTC
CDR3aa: CASSDLGDEQYF

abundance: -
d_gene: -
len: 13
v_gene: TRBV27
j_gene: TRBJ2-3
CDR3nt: TGTGCCAGCAGTCCATCCACAGGTGATACGCAGTATTTT
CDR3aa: CASSPSTGDTQYF

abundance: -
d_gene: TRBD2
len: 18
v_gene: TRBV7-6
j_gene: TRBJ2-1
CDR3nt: TGTGCCAGCAGTGCAGGGGATAGCGGGGACTATTTTGACAATGAGCAGTTCTTC
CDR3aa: CASSAGDSGDYFDNEQFF

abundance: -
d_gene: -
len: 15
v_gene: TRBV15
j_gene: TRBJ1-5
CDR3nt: TGTGCCACCAGCAGAGATCGAGGAAGCAATCAGCCCCAGCATTTT
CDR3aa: CATSRDRGSNQPQHF

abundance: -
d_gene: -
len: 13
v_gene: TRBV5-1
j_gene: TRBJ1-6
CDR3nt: TGCGCCAGCAGCCCACGAGCGGGATCACCCCTCCACTTT
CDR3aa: CASSPRAGSPLHF

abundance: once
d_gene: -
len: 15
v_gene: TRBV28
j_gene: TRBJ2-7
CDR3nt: TGTGCCAGCAGCTACGGCGGTCACGGCCCCTACGAGCAGTACTTC
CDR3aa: CASSYGGHGPYEQYF

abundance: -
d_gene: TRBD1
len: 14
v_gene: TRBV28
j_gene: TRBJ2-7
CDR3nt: TGTGCCAGCAGCTTCGGGACAGGGGGACTCGAGCAGTACTTC
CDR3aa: CASSFGTGGLEQYF

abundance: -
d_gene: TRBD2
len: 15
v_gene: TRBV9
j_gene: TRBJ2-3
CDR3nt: TGTGCCAGCAGCCCTAGCGGGGGTTACACAGATACGCAGTATTTT
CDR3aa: CASSPSGGYTDTQYF

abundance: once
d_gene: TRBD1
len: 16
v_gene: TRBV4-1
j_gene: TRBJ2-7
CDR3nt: TGCGCCAGCAGCCAAGATGAAAGGGGGCTCGCCTACGAGCAGTACTTC
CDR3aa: CASSQDERGLAYEQYF